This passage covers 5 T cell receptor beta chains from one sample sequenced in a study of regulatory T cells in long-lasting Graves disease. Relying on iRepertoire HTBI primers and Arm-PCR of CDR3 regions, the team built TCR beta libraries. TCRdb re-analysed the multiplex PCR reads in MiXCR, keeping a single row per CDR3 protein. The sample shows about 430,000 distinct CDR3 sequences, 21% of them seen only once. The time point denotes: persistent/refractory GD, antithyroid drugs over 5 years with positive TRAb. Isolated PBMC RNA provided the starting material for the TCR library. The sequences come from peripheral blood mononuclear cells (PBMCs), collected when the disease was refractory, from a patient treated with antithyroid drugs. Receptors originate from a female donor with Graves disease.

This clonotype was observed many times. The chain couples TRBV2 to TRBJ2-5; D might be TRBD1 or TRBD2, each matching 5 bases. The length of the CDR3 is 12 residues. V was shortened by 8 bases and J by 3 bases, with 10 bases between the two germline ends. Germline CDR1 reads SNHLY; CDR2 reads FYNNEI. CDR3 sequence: CASGGREETQYF. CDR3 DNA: TGTGCCAGCGGGGGACGGGAAGAGACCCAGTACTTC.

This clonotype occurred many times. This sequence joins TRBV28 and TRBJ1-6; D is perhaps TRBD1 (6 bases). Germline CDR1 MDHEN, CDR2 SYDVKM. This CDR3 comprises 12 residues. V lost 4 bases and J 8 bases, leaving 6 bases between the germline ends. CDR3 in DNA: TGTGCCAGCAGTTCAGGGGATTCACCCCTCCACTTT. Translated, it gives CASSSGDSPLHF.

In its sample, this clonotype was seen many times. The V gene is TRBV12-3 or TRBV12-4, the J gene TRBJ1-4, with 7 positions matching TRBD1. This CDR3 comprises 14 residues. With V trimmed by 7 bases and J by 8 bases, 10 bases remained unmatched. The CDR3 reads CASNHRGPDEKLFF. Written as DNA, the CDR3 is TGTGCCAGCAACCACAGGGGCCCTGACGAAAAACTGTTTTTT.

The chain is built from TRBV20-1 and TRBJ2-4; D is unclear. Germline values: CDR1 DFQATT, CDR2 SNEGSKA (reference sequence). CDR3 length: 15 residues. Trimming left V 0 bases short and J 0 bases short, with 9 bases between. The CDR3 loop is CSARDRSVAKNIQYF. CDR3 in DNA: TGCAGTGCTAGAGATCGGTCGGTAGCCAAAAACATTCAGTACTTC.

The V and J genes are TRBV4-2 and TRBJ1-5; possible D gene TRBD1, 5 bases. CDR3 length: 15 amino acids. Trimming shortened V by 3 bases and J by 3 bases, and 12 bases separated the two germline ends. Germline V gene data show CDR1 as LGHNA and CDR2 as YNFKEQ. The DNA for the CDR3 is TGTGCCAGCAGCCACACCGGGACTATCAATCAGCCCCAGCATTTT. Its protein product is CASSHTGTINQPQHF.